A single sample gave rise to the 3 T cell receptor beta chains below, sequenced in a study of early T cells in non-severe SARS-CoV-2 infection. TCRdb called the 5' RACE reads again in MiXCR, with one record for every CDR3 protein. Of 85,000 to 100,000 distinct CDR3 sequences listed, 16% were seen once; the top ten hold about 1.3%. The sample was whole blood. The receptors shown here come from an adult who was a healthcare worker with PCR-confirmed SARS-CoV-2 infection or an uninfected control (not recorded which).

This clonotype was seen a handful of times. V usage is TRBV6-1 and J usage is TRBJ1-1, with a tentative D call TRBD1 (5 bases). Trimming left V 6 bases short and J 1 base short, with 15 bases between. Germline CDR1 MNHNS, CDR2 SASEGT. The length of the CDR3 is 15 residues. CDR3 nucleotide sequence: TGTGCCAGCAGCGTCTATCAGGGCCCGAACACTGAAGCTTTCTTT. The encoded protein is CASSVYQGPNTEAFF.

With respect to this clonotype: The missing conserved phenylalanine or tryptophan at the end of this CDR3 makes a read error likely. The DNA is omitted, as the CDR3 cannot be located on it reliably, and the CDR3 follows TCRdb's listing. This chain connects TRBV11-2 to TRBJ2-7; the table calls TRBD2, which could not be checked here. The CDR3 spans 12 amino acids, including both terminal residues. CDR1 is SGHAT, CDR2 FQNNGV, per germline. The CDR3 reads CASSLDRTNPRL.

This clonotype was seen at least ten times. The gene calls are TRBV4-3 and TRBJ2-1, with a weak D call TRBD2 (6 bases). The CDR3 covers 16 residues. Trimming left V 3 bases short and J 2 bases short, with 14 bases between. Looked up from germline, CDR1 is LGHNA and CDR2 is YSLEER. The CDR3 DNA reads TGCGCCAGCAGCCAGGAGTACGGGGGAGCCTACAATGAGCAGTTCTTC. Translated, it gives CASSQEYGGAYNEQFF.